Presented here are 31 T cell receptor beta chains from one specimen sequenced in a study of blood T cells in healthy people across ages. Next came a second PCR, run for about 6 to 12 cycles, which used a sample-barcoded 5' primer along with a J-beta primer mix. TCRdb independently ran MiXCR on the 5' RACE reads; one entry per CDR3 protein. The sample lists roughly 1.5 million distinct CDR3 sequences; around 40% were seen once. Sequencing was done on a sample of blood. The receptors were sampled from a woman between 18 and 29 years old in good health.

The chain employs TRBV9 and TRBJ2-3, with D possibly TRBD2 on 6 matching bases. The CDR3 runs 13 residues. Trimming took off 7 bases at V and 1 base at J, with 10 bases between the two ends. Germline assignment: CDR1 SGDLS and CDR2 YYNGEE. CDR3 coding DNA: TGTGCCAGCGGCGGGGAGGGCACAGATACGCAGTATTTT. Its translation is CASGGEGTDTQYF.

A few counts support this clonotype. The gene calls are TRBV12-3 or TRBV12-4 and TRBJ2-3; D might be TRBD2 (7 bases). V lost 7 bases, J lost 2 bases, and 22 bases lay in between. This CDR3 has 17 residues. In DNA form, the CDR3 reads TGTGCCAGCACCCGGGGCCGCACGGGGGGACACACAGATACGCAGTATTTT. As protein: CASTRGRTGGHTDTQYF.

The CDR3 sequence is CASSEAGAANYGYTF. The CDR3 DNA is TGTGCCAGCAGTGAGGCTGGGGCAGCTAACTATGGCTACACCTTC. This sequence joins TRBV2 and TRBJ1-2; perhaps TRBD1 as D (5 bases). Per germline, CDR1 SNHLY and CDR2 FYNNEI. The CDR3 contains 15 residues. V was clipped by 3 bases and J by 0 bases, with 11 bases between them. The full variable domain, in which reference TRBV2 and TRBJ1-2 provide the parts outside the CDR3, is EPEVTQTPSHQVTQMGQEVILRCVPISNHLYFYWYRQILGQKVEFLVSFYNNEISEKSEIFDDQFSVERPDGSNFTLKIRSTKLEDSAMYFCASSEAGAANYGYTFGSGTRLTVV.

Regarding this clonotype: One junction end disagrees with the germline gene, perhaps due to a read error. The CDR3 sequence is CVTSRDAGVINEQFF. The CDR3 DNA follows: TGTGTCACCAGCAGAGATGCGGGAGTAATCAATGAGCAGTTCTTC. The chain carries TRBV15 and TRBJ2-1, with TRBD2 matching 7 bases. The CDR3 length is 15 residues. The germline V gene has CDR1 LNHNV and CDR2 YYDKDF (reference sequence).

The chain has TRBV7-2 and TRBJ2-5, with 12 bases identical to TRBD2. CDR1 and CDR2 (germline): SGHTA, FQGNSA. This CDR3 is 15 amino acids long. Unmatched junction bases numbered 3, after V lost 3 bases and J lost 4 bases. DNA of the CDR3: TGTGCCAGCAGCTTCGGACTAGCGGGGATAGAGACCCAGTACTTC. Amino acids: CASSFGLAGIETQYF.

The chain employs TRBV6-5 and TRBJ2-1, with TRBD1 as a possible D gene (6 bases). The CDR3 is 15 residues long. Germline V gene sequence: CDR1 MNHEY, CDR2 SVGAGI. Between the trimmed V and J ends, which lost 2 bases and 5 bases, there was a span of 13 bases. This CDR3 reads CASSYGTPGNNEQFF. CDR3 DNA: TGTGCCAGCAGTTACGGGACACCCGGTAACAATGAGCAGTTCTTC.

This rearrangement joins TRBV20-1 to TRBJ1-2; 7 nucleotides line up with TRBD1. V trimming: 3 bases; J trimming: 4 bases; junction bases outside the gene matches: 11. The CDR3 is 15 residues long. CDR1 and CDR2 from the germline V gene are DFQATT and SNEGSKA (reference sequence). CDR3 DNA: TGCAGTGCTAGCCGGTACAGGGGCGGGCCCTATGGCTACACCTTC. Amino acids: CSASRYRGGPYGYTF.

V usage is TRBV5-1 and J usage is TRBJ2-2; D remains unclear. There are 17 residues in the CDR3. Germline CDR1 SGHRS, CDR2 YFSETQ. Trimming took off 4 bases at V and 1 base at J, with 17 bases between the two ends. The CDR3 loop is CASSAPSTTRNTGELFF. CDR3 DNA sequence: TGCGCCAGCAGCGCGCCGAGTACGACGAGGAACACCGGGGAGCTGTTTTTT.

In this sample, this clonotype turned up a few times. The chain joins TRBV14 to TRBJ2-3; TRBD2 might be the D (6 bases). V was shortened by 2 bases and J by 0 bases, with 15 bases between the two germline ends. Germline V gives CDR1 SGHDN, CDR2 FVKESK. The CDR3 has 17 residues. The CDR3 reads CASSQKLGGTSTDTQYF. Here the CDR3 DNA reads TGTGCCAGCAGCCAAAAATTGGGGGGTACTAGCACAGATACGCAGTATTTT.

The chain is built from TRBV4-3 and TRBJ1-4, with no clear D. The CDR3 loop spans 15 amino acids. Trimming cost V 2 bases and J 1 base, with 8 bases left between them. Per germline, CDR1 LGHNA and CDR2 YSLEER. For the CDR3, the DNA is TGCGCCAGCAGCCAAACGCCCTTAACTAATGAAAAACTGTTTTTT. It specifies CASSQTPLTNEKLFF.

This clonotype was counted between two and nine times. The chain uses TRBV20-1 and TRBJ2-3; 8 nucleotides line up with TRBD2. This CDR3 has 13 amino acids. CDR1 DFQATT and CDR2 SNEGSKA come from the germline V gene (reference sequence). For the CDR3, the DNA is TGCAGCGCCGTAACGGGGGGGGCAGATACGCAGTATTTT. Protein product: CSAVTGGADTQYF.

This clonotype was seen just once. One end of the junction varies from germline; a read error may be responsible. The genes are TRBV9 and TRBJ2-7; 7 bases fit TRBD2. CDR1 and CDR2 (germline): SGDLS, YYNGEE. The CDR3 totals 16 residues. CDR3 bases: TGTGCCAGCAGCCCGGGAGGCAGCCTTAGCTCCTACGGGCAGTACTTC. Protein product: CASSPGGSLSSYGQYF. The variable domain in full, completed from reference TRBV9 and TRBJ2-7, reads DSGVTQTPKHLITATGQRVTLRCSPRSGDLSVYWYQQSLDQGLQFLIQYYNGEERAKGNILERFSAQQFPDLHSELNLSSLELGDSALYFCASSPGGSLSSYGQYFGPGTRLTVT.

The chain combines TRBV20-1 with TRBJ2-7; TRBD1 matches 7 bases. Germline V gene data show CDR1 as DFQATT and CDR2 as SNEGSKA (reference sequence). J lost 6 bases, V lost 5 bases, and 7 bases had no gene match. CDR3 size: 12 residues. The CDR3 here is CSAHRGSGEQYF. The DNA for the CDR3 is TGCAGTGCTCACAGGGGTTCCGGCGAGCAGTACTTC.

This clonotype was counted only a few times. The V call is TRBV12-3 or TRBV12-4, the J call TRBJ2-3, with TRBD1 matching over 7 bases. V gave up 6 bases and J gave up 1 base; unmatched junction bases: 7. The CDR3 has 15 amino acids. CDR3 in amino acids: CASSPWTGRTDTQYF. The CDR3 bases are TGTGCCAGCAGCCCCTGGACAGGCCGCACAGATACGCAGTATTTT.

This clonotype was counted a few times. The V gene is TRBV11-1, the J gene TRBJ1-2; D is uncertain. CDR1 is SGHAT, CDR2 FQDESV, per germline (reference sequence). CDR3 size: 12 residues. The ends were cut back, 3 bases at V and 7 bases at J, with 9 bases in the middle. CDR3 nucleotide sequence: TGTGCCAGCAGCTTGGACCCTGGTGGCTACACCTTC. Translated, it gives CASSLDPGGYTF.

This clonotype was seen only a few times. The CDR3 protein is CASSQAGRYTEAFF. CDR3 in DNA: TGTGCCAGCAGCCAAGCTGGGAGGTACACTGAAGCTTTCTTT. The rearrangement links TRBV14 to TRBJ1-1; D not certain. V lost 1 base and J lost 3, with 9 bases in between. Germline CDR1 is SGHDN and CDR2 is FVKESK. The CDR3 runs to 14 residues. Supplemented by reference TRBV14 and TRBJ1-1, the full variable domain reads EAGVTQFPSHSVIEKGQTVTLRCDPISGHDNLYWYRRVMGKEIKFLLHFVKESKQDESGMPNNRFLAERTGGTYSTLKVQPAELEDSGVYFCASSQAGRYTEAFFGQGTRLTVV.

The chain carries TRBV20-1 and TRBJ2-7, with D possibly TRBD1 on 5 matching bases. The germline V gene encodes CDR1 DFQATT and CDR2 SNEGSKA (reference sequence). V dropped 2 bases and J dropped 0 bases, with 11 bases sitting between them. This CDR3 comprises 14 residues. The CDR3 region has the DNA TGCAGTGCTAGAAGGGGCCGCCGCTCCTACGAGCAGTACTTC. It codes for CSARRGRRSYEQYF.

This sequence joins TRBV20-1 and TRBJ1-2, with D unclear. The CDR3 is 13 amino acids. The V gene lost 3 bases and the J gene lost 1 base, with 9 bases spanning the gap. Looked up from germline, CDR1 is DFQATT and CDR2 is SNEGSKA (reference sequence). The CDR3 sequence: CSASDPINYGYTF. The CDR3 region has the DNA TGCAGTGCTAGCGACCCCATTAACTATGGCTACACCTTC.

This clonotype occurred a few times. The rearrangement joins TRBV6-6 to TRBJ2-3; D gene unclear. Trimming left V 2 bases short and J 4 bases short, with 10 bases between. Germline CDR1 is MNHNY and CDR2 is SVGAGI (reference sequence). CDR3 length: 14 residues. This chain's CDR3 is CASSYQSRADTQYF. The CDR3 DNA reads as TGTGCCAGCAGTTACCAGAGTCGTGCAGATACGCAGTATTTT.

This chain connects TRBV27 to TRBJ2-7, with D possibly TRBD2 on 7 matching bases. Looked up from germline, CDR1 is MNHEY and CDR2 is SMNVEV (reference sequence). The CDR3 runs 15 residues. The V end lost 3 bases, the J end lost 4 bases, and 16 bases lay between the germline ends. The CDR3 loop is CASSFGGGGFYEQYF. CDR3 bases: TGTGCCAGCAGTTTCGGGGGCGGGGGATTTTACGAGCAGTACTTC.

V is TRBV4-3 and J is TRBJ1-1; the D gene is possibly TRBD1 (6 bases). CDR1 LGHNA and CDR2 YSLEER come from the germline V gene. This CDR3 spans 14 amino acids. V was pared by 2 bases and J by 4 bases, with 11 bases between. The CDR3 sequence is CASSQSTGFTEAFF. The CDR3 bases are TGCGCCAGCAGCCAATCAACAGGGTTCACTGAAGCTTTCTTT.

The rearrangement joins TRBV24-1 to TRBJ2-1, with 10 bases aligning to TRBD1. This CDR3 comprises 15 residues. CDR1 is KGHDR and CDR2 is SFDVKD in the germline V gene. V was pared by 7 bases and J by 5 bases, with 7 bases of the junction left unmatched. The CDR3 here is CATSGDRGLDNEQFF. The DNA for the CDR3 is TGTGCCACCAGCGGTGACAGGGGGCTCGACAATGAGCAGTTCTTC.

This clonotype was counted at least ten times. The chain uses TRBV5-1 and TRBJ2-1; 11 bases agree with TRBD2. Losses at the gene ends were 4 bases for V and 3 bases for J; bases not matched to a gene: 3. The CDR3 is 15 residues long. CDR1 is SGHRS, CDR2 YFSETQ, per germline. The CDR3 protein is CASSAGLADYNEQFF. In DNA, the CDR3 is TGCGCCAGCAGCGCGGGACTAGCGGACTACAATGAGCAGTTCTTC.

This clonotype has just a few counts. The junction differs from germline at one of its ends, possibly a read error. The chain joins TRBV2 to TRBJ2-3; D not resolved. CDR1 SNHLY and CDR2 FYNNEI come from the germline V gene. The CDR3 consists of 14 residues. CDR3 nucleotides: TGTGCCAGCAGGGAAGGGTCCAACACAGATACGCAGTATTTT. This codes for CASREGSNTDTQYF.

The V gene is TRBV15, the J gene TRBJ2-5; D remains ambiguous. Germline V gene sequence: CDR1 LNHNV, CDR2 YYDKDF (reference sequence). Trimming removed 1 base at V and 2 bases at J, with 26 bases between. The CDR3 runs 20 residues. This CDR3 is CATSRGRTSGNLSPQETQYF. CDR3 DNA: TGTGCCACCAGCAGAGGTCGAACAAGTGGAAATCTTAGTCCTCAAGAGACCCAGTACTTC.

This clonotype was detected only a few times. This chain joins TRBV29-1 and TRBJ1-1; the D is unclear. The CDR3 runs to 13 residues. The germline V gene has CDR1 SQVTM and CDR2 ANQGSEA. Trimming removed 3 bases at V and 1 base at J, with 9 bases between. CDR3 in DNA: TGCAGCGTTGAGGTCACTCCGAACACTGAAGCTTTCTTT. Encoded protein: CSVEVTPNTEAFF. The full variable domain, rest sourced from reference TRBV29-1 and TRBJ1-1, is SAVISQKPSRDICQRGTSLTIQCQVDSQVTMMFWYRQQPGQSLTLIATANQGSEATYESGFVIDKFPISRPNLTFSTLTVSNMSPEDSSIYLCSVEVTPNTEAFFGQGTRLTVV.

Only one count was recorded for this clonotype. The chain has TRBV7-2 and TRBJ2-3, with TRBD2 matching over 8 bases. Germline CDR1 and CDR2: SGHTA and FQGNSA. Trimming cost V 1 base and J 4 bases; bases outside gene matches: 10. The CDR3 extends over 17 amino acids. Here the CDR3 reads CASSLVHPGGPADTQYF. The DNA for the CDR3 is TGTGCCAGCAGCTTAGTTCACCCGGGGGGGCCCGCAGATACGCAGTATTTT.

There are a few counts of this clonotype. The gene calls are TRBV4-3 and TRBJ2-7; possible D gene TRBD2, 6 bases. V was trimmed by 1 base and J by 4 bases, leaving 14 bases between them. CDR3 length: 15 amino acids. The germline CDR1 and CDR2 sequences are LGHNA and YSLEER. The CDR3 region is CASSQAARGGYEQYF. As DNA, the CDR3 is TGCGCCAGCAGCCAAGCCGCCCGTGGGGGGTACGAGCAGTACTTC.

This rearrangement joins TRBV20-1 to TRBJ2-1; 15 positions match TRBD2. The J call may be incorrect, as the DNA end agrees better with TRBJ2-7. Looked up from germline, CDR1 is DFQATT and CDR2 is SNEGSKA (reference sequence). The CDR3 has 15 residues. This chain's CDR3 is CSAGGLAGGYNEQYF. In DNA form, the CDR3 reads TGCAGTGCGGGGGGACTAGCGGGAGGCTACAATGAGCAGTACTTC.

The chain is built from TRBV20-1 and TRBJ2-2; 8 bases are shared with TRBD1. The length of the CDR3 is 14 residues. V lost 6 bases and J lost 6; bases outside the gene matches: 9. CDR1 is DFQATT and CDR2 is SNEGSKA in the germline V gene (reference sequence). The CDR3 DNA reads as TGCAGTGCCCCCGTACGGACAGGGCCCGGGGAGCTGTTTTTT. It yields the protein CSAPVRTGPGELFF.

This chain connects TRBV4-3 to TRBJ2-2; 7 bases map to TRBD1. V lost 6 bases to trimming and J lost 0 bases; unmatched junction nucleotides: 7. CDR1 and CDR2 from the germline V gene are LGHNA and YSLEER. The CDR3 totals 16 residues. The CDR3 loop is CASRGTALSNTGELFF. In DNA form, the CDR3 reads TGCGCCAGCAGGGGGACAGCCCTTTCGAACACCGGGGAGCTGTTTTTT.